A selection of T cell receptor beta chains follows, all from one sample in a study of breast tumors, draining lymph nodes, adjacent tissues. TCRdb reprocessed the multiplex PCR reads via MiXCR and lists one record per CDR3 protein. The data show over 200,000 distinct CDR3 sequences, with less than 35% seen just once and over 3.5% held by the top ten. Sequenced: axillary lymph node tissue. The receptors were sampled from a female donor with breast cancer. Some clones in this sample may be carry-over from other donors' samples. Each CDR3 is given with its conserved first and last residue. A D gene is named only where the DNA matches it firmly. Not all rows give a size; the values are once, few, many and, for expanded clones, a class.

clone_size	d_call	v_call	j_call	cdr3_nt	cdr3_aa
many	.	TRBV6-5	TRBJ2-1	TGTGCCAGCAGTTACGAGGGCGGACGTCTGTACAATGAGCAGTTCTTC	CASSYEGGRLYNEQFF
many	.	TRBV24-1	TRBJ2-1	TGTGCCACCAGTGATTTACGGGACTACAATGAGCAGTTCTTC	CATSDLRDYNEQFF
.	.	TRBV10-3	TRBJ1-2	TGTGCCATCAGTGAGTCGGGGGAGGTCTACGGCTACACCTTC	CAISESGEVYGYTF
few	TRBD2	TRBV20-1	TRBJ2-3	TGCAGTGCCGGACTAGCGGGAGGTTTGGCCACAGATACGCAGTATTTT	CSAGLAGGLATDTQYF
many	TRBD1	TRBV20-1	TRBJ1-2	TGCAGTGCTAAGACAGGGGGCCTTGGCTACACCTTC	CSAKTGGLGYTF
.	TRBD1	TRBV12-3/TRBV12-4	TRBJ1-5	TGTGCTAGTGGTTACCACGAGGGACAGCTCCGGCATTTT	CASGYHEGQLRHF
many	.	TRBV6-4	TRBJ2-1	TGTGCCAGCAGTGACTCAGATGAGGGTGAGCAGTTCTTC	CASSDSDEGEQFF
.	TRBD1	TRBV10-3	TRBJ2-1	TGTGCCATCAGTGGCGGTCCACTCTCCGGGACAGGGCAATCGGGTGAGCAGTTCTTC	CAISGGPLSGTGQSGEQFF
.	.	TRBV2	TRBJ1-2	TGTGCCAGCAGTGAAGCCAGGGATTATGGCTACGCCTTC	CASSEARDYGYAF
.	TRBD2	TRBV20-1	TRBJ2-7	TGCAGTGCTTCCGGGACTAGCGGGAGCCCCGAGCAGTACTTC	CSASGTSGSPEQYF
.	.	TRBV6-5	TRBJ1-2	TGTGCCAGCAGTTACTCGGCGGGAATTTATTCCTATGGCTACACCTTC	CASSYSAGIYSYGYTF
.	.	TRBV7-2	TRBJ2-6	TGTGCCAGCAGTTTCAACGTCCTGACTTTC	CASSFNVLTF
many	.	TRBV5-4	TRBJ1-2	TGTGCCAGCAGCCGGGAAGGGAGGGGCTACACCTTC	CASSREGRGYTF
many	TRBD1	TRBV6-1	TRBJ1-4	TGTGCCAGCAGTGAACGAGCAGGGGGCAGTGAAAAACTGTTTTTT	CASSERAGGSEKLFF
many	TRBD2	TRBV10-2	TRBJ2-1	TGCGCCAGCAGCCGGGCTAGCGGGGACTACAATGAGCAGTTCTTC	CASSRASGDYNEQFF
many	.	TRBV10-3	TRBJ2-5	TGTGCCATCAGTGACAGGATCGGGGAGACCCAGTACTTC	CAISDRIGETQYF
many	.	TRBV19	TRBJ2-7	TGTGCCAGTAGTACCGACGGGGCCTCCTCCTACGAGCAGTACTTC	CASSTDGASSYEQYF
few	TRBD1	TRBV27	TRBJ2-1	TGTGCCAGCAGTTTGAGGGGGCCTTGGGATGAGCAGTTCTTC	CASSLRGPWDEQFF
many	.	TRBV20-1	TRBJ2-2	TGCAGTGGGTTAGGGATGGGTGGGGAGCTGTTTTTT	CSGLGMGGELFF
.	.	TRBV7-6	TRBJ2-1	TGTGCCAGCAGCTCGGGGGGGACAGGTTACAATGAGCAGTTCTTC	CASSSGGTGYNEQFF
many	TRBD2	TRBV20-1	TRBJ2-7	TGCAGTGCTAGTAGCGGGAGCTCCTACGAGCAGTACTTC	CSASSGSSYEQYF
many	.	TRBV24-1	TRBJ2-5	TGTGCCACCAGTGATCCGTACCAAGAGACCCAGTACTTC	CATSDPYQETQYF
many	TRBD2	TRBV20-1	TRBJ2-2	TGCAGTGCTAGTGGCCTAGCGGGAGGCACCGGGGAGCTGTTTTTT	CSASGLAGGTGELFF
.	TRBD2	TRBV11-2	TRBJ2-7	TGTGCCAGCAGCACTAGCGACTCCTACGAGCAGTACTTC	CASSTSDSYEQYF